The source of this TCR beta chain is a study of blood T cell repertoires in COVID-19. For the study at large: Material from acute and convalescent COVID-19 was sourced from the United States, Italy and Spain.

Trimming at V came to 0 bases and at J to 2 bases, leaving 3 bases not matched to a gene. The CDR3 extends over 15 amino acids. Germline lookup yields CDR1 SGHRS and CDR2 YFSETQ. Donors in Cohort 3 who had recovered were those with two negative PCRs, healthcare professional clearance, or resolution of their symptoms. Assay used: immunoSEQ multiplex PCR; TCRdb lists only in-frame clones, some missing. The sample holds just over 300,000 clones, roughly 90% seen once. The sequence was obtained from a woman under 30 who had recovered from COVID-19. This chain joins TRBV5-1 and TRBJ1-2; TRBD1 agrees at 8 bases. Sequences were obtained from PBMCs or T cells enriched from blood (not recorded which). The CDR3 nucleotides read TGCGCCAGCAGCTTGGTTACAGGGGGGAACTATGGCTACACCTTC. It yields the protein CASSLVTGGNYGYTF. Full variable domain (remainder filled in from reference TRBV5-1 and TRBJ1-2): KAGVTQTPRYLIKTRGQQVTLSCSPISGHRSVSWYQQTPGQGLQFLFEYFSETQRNKGNFPGRFSGRQFSNSRSEMNVSTLELGDSALYLCASSLVTGGNYGYTFGSGTRLTVV.